The 4 T cell receptor beta chains in this list originate from one sample, sequenced in a study of T cells after yellow fever vaccination. TCRdb re-analysed the 5' RACE reads in MiXCR, keeping a single row per CDR3 protein. The profile shows a few hundred thousand distinct CDR3 sequences, 13% of them singletons. The sample in question was CD4+ T cells sorted from PBMCs, obtained 45 days after the yellow fever booster vaccination. The receptors were gathered from a man aged 30-40 years who received the YFV17D yellow fever vaccine.

This rearrangement joins TRBV12-3 or TRBV12-4 to TRBJ2-1; D is unresolved. CDR3 length equals 13 residues. V lost 2 bases to trimming and J lost 8 bases, with 10 bases between them. The CDR3 DNA follows: TGTGCCAGCAGTTTACGGCAAACCTATGAGCAGTTCTTC. This sequence encodes CASSLRQTYEQFF.

The chain combines TRBV5-6 with TRBJ2-5, with D perhaps assigned TRBD1 or TRBD2 (5 bases each). Germline V gives CDR1 SGHDT, CDR2 YYEEEE. V was shortened by 1 base and J by 14 bases, with 15 bases between the two germline ends. The CDR3 consists of 12 residues. CDR3 protein: CASSLNSGATYF. CDR3 sequence (DNA): TGTGCCAGCAGCTTGAATTCCGGGGCGACTTACTTC.

V and J are TRBV5-8 and TRBJ2-2; no definite D call. Germline V lookup: CDR1 SGHTS, CDR2 YDEGEE. This CDR3 has 14 residues. Between the trimmed V and J ends, which lost 3 bases and 1 base, there was a span of 7 bases. For the CDR3, the DNA is TGTGCCAGCAGCTGGGGAAGGAACACCGGGGAGCTGTTTTTT. Translation: CASSWGRNTGELFF. The entire variable domain, with the rest obtained from reference TRBV5-8 and TRBJ2-2, is as follows: EAGVTQSPTHLIKTRGQQATLRCSPISGHTSVYWYQQALGLGLQFLLWYDEGEERNRGNFPPRFSGRQFPNYSSELNVNALELEDSALYLCASSWGRNTGELFFGEGSRLTVL.

The chain has TRBV28 and TRBJ2-7; 7 bases agree with TRBD1. This CDR3 is 15 amino acids long. The ends lost 6 bases at V and 2 bases at J; junction bases unmatched: 10. Germline V gives CDR1 MDHEN, CDR2 SYDVKM. CDR3 in amino acids: CASRERGRQAYEQYF. The CDR3, as DNA: TGTGCCAGCAGAGAGAGGGGGCGCCAGGCCTACGAGCAGTACTTC.